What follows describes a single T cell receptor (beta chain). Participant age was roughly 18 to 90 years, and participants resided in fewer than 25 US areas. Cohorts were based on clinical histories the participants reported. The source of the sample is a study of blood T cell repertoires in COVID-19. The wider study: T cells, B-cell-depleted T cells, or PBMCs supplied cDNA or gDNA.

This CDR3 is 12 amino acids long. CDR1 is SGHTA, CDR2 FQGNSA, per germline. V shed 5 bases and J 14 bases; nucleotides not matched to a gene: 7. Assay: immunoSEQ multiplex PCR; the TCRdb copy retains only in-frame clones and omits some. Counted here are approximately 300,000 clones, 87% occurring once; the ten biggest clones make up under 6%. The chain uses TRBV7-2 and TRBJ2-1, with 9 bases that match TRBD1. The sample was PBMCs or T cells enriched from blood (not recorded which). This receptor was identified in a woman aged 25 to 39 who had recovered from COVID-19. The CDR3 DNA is TGTGCCAGCAGCCCGACAGGGGGTTCGGAGTTCTTC. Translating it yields CASSPTGGSEFF.